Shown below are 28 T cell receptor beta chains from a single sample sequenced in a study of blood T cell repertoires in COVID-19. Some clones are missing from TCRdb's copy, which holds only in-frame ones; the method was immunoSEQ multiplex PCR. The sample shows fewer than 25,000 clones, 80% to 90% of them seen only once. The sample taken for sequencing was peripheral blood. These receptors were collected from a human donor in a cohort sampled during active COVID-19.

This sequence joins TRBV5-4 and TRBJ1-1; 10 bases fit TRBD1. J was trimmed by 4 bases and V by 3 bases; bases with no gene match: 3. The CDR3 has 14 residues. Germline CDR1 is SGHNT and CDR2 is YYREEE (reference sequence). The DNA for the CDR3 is TGTGCCAGCAGCTGGGACAGGGGCGGCACTGAAGCTTTCTTT. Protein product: CASSWDRGGTEAFF.

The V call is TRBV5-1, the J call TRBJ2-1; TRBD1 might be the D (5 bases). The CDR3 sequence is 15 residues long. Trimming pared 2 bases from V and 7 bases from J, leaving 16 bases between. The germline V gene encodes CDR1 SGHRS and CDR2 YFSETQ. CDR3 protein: CASSLGDSLLNEQFF. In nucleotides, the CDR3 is TGCGCCAGCAGCTTAGGCGACAGTTTACTTAATGAGCAGTTCTTC.

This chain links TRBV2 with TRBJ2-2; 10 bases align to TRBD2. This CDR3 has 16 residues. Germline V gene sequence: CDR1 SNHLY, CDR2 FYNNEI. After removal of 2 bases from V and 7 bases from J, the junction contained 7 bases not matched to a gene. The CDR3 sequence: CASSEWLAGAGGELFF. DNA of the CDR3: TGTGCCAGCAGTGAATGGCTAGCGGGAGCTGGCGGGGAGCTGTTTTTT.

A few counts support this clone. The CDR3 loop reads CASSLEAPIKARGYTF. CDR3 nucleotides: TGTGCCAGCAGCTTAGAGGCCCCTATCAAGGCGCGGGGCTACACCTTC. This chain uses TRBV7-8 with TRBJ1-2; D uncertain. The germline CDR1 and CDR2 sequences are SGHVS and FQNEAQ. The V and J ends lost 1 base and 8 bases respectively, with 20 bases between them. CDR3 size: 16 residues.

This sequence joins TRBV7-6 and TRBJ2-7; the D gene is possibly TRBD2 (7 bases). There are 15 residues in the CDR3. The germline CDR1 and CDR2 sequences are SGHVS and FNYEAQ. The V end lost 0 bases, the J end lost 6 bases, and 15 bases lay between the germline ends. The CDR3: CASSLAGGGSGEQYF. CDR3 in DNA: TGTGCCAGCAGCTTAGCAGGGGGGGGATCGGGCGAGCAGTACTTC.

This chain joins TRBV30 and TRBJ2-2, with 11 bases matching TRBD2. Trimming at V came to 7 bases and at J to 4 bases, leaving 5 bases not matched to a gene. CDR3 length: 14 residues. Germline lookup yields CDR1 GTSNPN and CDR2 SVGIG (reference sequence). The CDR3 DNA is TGTGCCTACCGGACTAGCGGGTTCACCGGGGAGCTGTTTTTT. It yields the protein CAYRTSGFTGELFF.

CDR3 DNA: TGTGCCAGCAGTCCTGGACAGAGAAATTCACCCCTCCACTTT. This translates into CASSPGQRNSPLHF. The V and J genes are TRBV6-5 and TRBJ1-6; D possibly corresponds to TRBD1 (6 bases). Germline V gene data show CDR1 as MNHEY and CDR2 as SVGAGI. Trimming pared 5 bases from V and 7 bases from J, leaving 12 bases between. The CDR3 covers 14 residues.

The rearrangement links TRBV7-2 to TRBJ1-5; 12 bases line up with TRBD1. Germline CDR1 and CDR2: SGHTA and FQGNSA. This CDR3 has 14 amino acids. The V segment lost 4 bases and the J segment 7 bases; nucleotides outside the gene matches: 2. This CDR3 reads CASSWGQGAQPQHF. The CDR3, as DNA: TGTGCCAGCAGCTGGGGACAGGGGGCCCAGCCCCAGCATTTT.

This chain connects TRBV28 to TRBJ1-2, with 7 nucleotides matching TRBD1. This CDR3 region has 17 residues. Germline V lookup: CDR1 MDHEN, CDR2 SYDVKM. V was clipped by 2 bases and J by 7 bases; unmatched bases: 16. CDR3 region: CASSLQDQTGYLSGYTF. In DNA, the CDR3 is TGTGCCAGCAGTTTACAAGACCAGACAGGGTATCTTAGTGGCTACACCTTC.

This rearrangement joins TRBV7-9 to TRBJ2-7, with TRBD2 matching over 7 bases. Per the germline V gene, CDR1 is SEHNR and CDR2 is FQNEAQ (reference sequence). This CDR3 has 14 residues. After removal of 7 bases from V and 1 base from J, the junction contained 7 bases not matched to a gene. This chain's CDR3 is CASKGGTESYEQYF. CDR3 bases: TGTGCCAGCAAGGGAGGGACTGAATCCTACGAGCAGTACTTC.

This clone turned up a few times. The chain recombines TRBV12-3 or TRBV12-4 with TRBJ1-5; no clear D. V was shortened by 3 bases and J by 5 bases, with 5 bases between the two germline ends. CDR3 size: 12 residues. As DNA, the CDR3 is TGTGCCAGCAGTTTGTCAGATCAGCCCCAGCATTTT. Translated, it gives CASSLSDQPQHF.

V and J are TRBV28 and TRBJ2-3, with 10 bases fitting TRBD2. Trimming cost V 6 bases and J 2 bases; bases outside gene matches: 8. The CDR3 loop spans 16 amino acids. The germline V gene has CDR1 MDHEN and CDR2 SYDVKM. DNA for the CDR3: TGTGCCAGCAGCCGAGGGACTAGCGACACCACAGATACGCAGTATTTT. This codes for CASSRGTSDTTDTQYF.

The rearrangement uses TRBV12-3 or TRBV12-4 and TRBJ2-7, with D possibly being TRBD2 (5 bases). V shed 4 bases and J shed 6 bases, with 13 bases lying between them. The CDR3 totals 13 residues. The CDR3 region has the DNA TGTGCCAGCAGTTATAGCGTCTCGGGCGAGCAGTACTTC. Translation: CASSYSVSGEQYF.

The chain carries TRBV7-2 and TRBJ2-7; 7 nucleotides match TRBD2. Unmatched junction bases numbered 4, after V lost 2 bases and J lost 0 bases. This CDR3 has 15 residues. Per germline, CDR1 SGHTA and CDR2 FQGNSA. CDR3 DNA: TGTGCCAGCAGCTTATCAGGCGGGAGCTCCTACGAGCAGTACTTC. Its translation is CASSLSGGSSYEQYF.

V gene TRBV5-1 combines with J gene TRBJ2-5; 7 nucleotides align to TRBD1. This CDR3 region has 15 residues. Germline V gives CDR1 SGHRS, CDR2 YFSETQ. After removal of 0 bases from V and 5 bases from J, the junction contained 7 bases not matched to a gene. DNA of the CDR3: TGCGCCAGCAGCTTGGGAGGGGACAGTCGGGAGACCCAGTACTTC. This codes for CASSLGGDSRETQYF.

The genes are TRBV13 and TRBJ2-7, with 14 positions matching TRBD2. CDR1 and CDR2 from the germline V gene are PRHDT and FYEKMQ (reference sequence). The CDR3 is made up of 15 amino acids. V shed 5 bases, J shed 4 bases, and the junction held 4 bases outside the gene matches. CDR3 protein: CASSPRLAGGYEQYF. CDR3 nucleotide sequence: TGTGCCAGCAGCCCCCGACTAGCGGGAGGGTACGAGCAGTACTTC.

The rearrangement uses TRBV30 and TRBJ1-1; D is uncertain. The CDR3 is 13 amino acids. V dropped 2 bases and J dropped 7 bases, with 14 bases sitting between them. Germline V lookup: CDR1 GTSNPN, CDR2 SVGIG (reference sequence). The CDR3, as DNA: TGTGCCTGGAGTATTCAGGTCGGTGTTGAAGCTTTCTTT. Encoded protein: CAWSIQVGVEAFF.

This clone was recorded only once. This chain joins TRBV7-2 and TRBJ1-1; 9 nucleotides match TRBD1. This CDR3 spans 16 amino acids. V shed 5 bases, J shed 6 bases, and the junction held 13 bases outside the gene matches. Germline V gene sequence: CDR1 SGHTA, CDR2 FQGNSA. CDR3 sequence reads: CASSMSTGGTPPEAFF. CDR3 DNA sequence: TGTGCCAGCAGCATGTCGACAGGGGGAACCCCCCCTGAAGCTTTCTTT.

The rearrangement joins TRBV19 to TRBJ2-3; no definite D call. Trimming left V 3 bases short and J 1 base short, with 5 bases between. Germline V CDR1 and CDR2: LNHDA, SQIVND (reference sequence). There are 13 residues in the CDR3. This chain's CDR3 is CASSIGGTDTQYF. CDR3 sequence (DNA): TGTGCCAGTAGTATCGGAGGCACAGATACGCAGTATTTT.

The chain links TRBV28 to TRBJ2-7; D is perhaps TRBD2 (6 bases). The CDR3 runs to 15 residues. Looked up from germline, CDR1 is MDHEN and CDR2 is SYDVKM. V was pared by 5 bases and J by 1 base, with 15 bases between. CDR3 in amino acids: CASSLGAGRSYEQYF. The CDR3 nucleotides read TGTGCCAGCAGTCTTGGCGCGGGAAGGTCCTACGAGCAGTACTTC.

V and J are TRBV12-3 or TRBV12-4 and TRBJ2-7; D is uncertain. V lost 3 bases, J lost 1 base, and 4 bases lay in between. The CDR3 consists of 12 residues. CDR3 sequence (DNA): TGTGCCAGCAGTTTCAGGTCCTACGAGCAGTACTTC. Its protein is CASSFRSYEQYF.

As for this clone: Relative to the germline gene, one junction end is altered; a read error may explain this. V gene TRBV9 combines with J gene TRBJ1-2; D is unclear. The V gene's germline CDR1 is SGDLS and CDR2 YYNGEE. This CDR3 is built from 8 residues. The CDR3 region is CASSPRDF. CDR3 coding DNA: TGTGCCAGCAGCCCGCGGGACTTC.

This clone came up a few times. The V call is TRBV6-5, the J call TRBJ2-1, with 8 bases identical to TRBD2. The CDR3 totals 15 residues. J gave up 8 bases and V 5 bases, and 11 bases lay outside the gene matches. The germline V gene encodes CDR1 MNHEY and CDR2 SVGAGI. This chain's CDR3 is CASSLGDSGAHEQFF. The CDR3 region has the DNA TGTGCCAGCAGTCTGGGGGATAGCGGGGCCCATGAGCAGTTCTTC.

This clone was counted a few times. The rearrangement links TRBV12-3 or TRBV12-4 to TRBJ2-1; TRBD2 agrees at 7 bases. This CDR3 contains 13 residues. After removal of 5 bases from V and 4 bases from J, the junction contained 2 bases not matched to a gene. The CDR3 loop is CASSKLAYNEQFF. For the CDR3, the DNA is TGTGCCAGCAGTAAACTAGCGTACAATGAGCAGTTCTTC.

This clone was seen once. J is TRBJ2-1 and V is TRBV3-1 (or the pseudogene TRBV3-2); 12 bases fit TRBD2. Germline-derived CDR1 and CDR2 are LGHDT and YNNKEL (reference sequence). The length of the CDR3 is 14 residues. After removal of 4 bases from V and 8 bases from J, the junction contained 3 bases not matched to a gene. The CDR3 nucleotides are TGTGCCAGCAGCCGTGGACTAGCGGGATATGAGCAGTTCTTC. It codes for CASSRGLAGYEQFF.

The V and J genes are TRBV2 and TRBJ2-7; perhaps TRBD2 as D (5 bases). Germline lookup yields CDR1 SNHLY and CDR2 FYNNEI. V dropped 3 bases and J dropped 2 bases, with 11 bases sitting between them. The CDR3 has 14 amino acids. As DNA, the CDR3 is TGTGCCAGCAGTGAGAGAGGGATAACCTACGAGCAGTACTTC. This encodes CASSERGITYEQYF.

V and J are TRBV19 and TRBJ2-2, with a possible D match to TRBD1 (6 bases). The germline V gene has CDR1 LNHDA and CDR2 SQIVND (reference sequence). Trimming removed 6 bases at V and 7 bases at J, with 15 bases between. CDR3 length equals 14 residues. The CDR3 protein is CASRPTGGRGELFF. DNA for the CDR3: TGTGCCAGTAGGCCGACAGGAGGACGCGGGGAGCTGTTTTTT.

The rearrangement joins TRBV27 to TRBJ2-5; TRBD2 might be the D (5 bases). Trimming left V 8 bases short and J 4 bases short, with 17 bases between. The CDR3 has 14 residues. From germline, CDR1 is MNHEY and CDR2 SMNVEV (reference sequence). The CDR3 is CASATRWSIETQYF. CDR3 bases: TGTGCCAGCGCTACTAGGTGGAGTATAGAGACCCAGTACTTC.